This entry lists 18 T cell receptor beta chains sequenced from one sample in a study of T cell repertoires in cytomegalovirus infection. One entry per CDR3 protein, called by TCRdb with MiXCR from the reads. The sample shows approximately 990,000 distinct CDR3 sequences, about 33% of them seen only once. No antigen is known for these receptors. The source material was cultured CD8+ T cells from PBMCs, sampled from culture after CMV antigen stimulation. Source of these receptors: a human donor in good health (CMV status not recorded). Some clones in this sample may be carry-over from other donors' samples.

The table lists this clonotype with a few counts. The chain has TRBV6-6 and TRBJ2-2, with 8 bases matching TRBD2. The germline V gene has CDR1 MNHNY and CDR2 SVGAGI (reference sequence). This CDR3 contains 17 residues. V shed 6 bases, J shed 4 bases, and the junction held 13 bases outside the gene matches. The CDR3 region has the DNA TGTGCCAGCAGCGAGGACGGGGGGGCCTTGGGCACCGGGGAGCTGTTTTTT. This codes for CASSEDGGALGTGELFF.

V gene TRBV10-3 combines with J gene TRBJ1-2, with D uncertain. The CDR3 runs to 12 residues. The germline V gene has CDR1 ENHRY and CDR2 SYGVKD. Trimming cost V 10 bases and J 2 bases, with 11 bases left between them. The CDR3 sequence: CATNDGNYGYTF. The CDR3 region has the DNA TGTGCCACCAACGACGGGAACTATGGCTACACCTTC.

This clonotype was seen repeatedly, ten times or more. This chain connects TRBV7-9 to TRBJ2-4, with D unclear. Germline CDR1 and CDR2: SEHNR and FQNEAQ (reference sequence). The CDR3 loop spans 16 amino acids. Trimming removed 2 bases at V and 3 bases at J, with 14 bases between. CDR3 amino acids: CASSLPLGPSKNIQYF. Written as DNA, the CDR3 is TGTGCCAGCAGCTTACCCTTAGGGCCTAGCAAAAACATTCAGTACTTC.

J is TRBJ1-1 and V is TRBV19; D uncertain. With 6 bases removed from V and 0 bases from J, the gap between germline ends came to 8 bases. The CDR3 has 13 residues. Per germline, CDR1 LNHDA and CDR2 SQIVND (reference sequence). CDR3 in DNA: TGTGCCAGTAGGCCATCAATGAACACTGAAGCTTTCTTT. It specifies CASRPSMNTEAFF.

Regarding this clonotype: The junction departs from the called germline gene at one end, perhaps through a read error. The chain joins TRBV10-3 to TRBJ2-5; 7 bases fit TRBD1. The germline CDR1 and CDR2 sequences are ENHRY and SYGVKD. The CDR3 is made up of 16 amino acids. CDR3 region: CAISKSWGTEQETQYF. CDR3 coding DNA: TGTGCCATCAGTAAGTCGTGGGGGACAGAGCAAGAGACCCAGTACTTC.

This clonotype was seen at least ten times. The chain recombines TRBV5-1 with TRBJ2-5, with 11 bases fitting TRBD2. Germline lookup yields CDR1 SGHRS and CDR2 YFSETQ. The CDR3 extends over 14 amino acids. Germline trimming cut 4 bases from V and 3 bases from J; bases unmatched to any gene: 2. CDR3 bases: TGCGCCAGCAGCCGGGGACTAGCGGAAGAGACCCAGTACTTC. Protein sequence: CASSRGLAEETQYF.

The genes are TRBV27 and TRBJ2-2, with TRBD1 matching 8 bases. Per the germline V gene, CDR1 is MNHEY and CDR2 is SMNVEV (reference sequence). This CDR3 region has 17 residues. The J segment lost 4 bases and the V segment lost 3 bases, leaving 10 bases of the junction unmatched. CDR3 sequence (DNA): TGTGCCAGCAGTTTGGACCAGGGGGCCCGGGTCACCGGGGAGCTGTTTTTT. It encodes CASSLDQGARVTGELFF.

In this sample, this clonotype turned up a few times. The V gene is TRBV7-6, the J gene TRBJ1-4; a weak D match, TRBD1 (6 bases). In germline, CDR1 is SGHVS, CDR2 FNYEAQ. Trimming removed 5 bases at V and 3 bases at J, with 22 bases between. This CDR3 has 18 residues. The CDR3 sequence is CASSRPGGASLANEKLFF. The CDR3 DNA follows: TGTGCCAGCAGCAGACCGGGGGGGGCGAGTCTGGCTAATGAAAAACTGTTTTTT. The variable domain in full, with the rest retrieved from reference TRBV7-6 and TRBJ1-4, is GAGVSQSPRYKVTKRGQDVALRCDPISGHVSLYWYRQALGQGPEFLTYFNYEAQQDKSGLPNDRFSAERPEGSISTLTIQRTEQRDSAMYRCASSRPGGASLANEKLFFGSGTQLSVL.

The J gene is TRBJ2-7, the V gene TRBV5-6, with 9 bases identical to TRBD1. After removal of 2 bases from V and 6 bases from J, the junction contained 6 bases not matched to a gene. This CDR3 spans 14 amino acids. In germline, CDR1 is SGHDT, CDR2 YYEEEE. CDR3 DNA: TGTGCCAGCAGCTTCCCTACAGGGGGCGGCGAGCAGTACGTC. It codes for CASSFPTGGGEQYV.

The chain combines TRBV6-5 with TRBJ1-4; D is possibly TRBD1 (6 bases). Germline-derived CDR1 and CDR2 are MNHEY and SVGAGI. The length of the CDR3 is 19 residues. The V gene lost 6 bases and the J gene lost 6 bases, with 29 bases spanning the gap. The CDR3 protein is CASRSSQGLIWDRDEKLFF. The CDR3 nucleotides are TGTGCCAGCAGGTCTTCACAGGGCCTAATTTGGGATAGGGATGAAAAACTGTTTTTT.

The chain joins TRBV7-8 to TRBJ2-3; 7 nucleotides match TRBD1. The CDR3 is 15 amino acids. Per germline, CDR1 SGHVS and CDR2 FQNEAQ. V dropped 5 bases and J dropped 2; count of bases not matched to a gene: 7. The CDR3 DNA is TGTGCCAGCAGCCCTGTCCAGGGGGTCACAGATACGCAGTATTTT. Its protein is CASSPVQGVTDTQYF.

V and J are TRBV3-1 and TRBJ2-7; 8 positions match TRBD1. Trimming took 1 base from V and 3 from J; bases not matched to a gene: 5. This CDR3 spans 15 amino acids. Germline values: CDR1 LGHDT, CDR2 YNNKEL (reference sequence). CDR3 sequence (DNA): TGTGCCAGCAGCCAAGGGACAGGGACAAACTACGAGCAGTACTTC. Protein sequence: CASSQGTGTNYEQYF.

This clonotype was counted only a few times. The chain links TRBV4-1 to TRBJ2-1; 9 nucleotides align to TRBD1. This CDR3 has 16 amino acids. Germline V gene sequence: CDR1 MGHRA, CDR2 YSYEKL. The ends lost 3 bases at V and 8 bases at J; junction bases unmatched: 11. In nucleotides, the CDR3 is TGCGCCAGCAGCCATGTTATAGGGGACAGGGTGGATGAGCAGTTCTTC. Translation: CASSHVIGDRVDEQFF.

This clonotype has a handful of counts. The chain recombines TRBV4-1 with TRBJ2-5; D may be TRBD1 (5 bases). The CDR3 consists of 15 residues. Germline CDR1 is MGHRA and CDR2 is YSYEKL. Deletions cut 0 bases from V and 4 bases from J, with 12 bases between. The CDR3 loop reads CASSQDRGSIETQYF. CDR3 DNA: TGCGCCAGCAGCCAAGATAGGGGCAGTATAGAGACCCAGTACTTC.

This clonotype showed up many times. The chain links TRBV6-2 or TRBV6-3 to TRBJ2-5; 9 bases fit TRBD2. The CDR3 is 16 amino acids. Unmatched junction bases numbered 9, after V lost 2 bases and J lost 5 bases. CDR1 and CDR2 (germline): MNHEY, SVGEGT. The CDR3 loop is CASSYAGTSYGETQYF. The CDR3 nucleotides read TGTGCCAGCAGTTACGCCGGGACTAGCTACGGGGAGACCCAGTACTTC.

This clonotype was detected a few times. The V and J genes are TRBV6-2 or TRBV6-3 and TRBJ2-5, with 8 bases aligning to TRBD1. This CDR3 is built from 16 residues. Trimming at V came to 6 bases and at J to 5 bases, leaving 14 bases not matched to a gene. CDR1 MNHEY and CDR2 SVGEGT come from the germline V gene. The CDR3 protein is CASSLSGQGARETQYF. The DNA of the CDR3 is TGTGCCAGCAGCCTATCCGGACAGGGCGCCCGGGAGACCCAGTACTTC.

This chain joins TRBV15 and TRBJ1-5; D uncertain. The V gene's germline CDR1 is LNHNV and CDR2 YYDKDF (reference sequence). The CDR3 totals 16 residues. Trimming took off 4 bases at V and 3 bases at J, with 16 bases between the two ends. The CDR3 spells CATSKPTMGYNQPQHF. Here the CDR3 DNA reads TGTGCCACCAGCAAACCTACGATGGGGTACAATCAGCCCCAGCATTTT.

This clonotype was seen a few times. The V gene is TRBV27, the J gene TRBJ2-7, with D maybe TRBD2 (5 bases). V lost 4 bases, J lost 4 bases, and 20 bases lay in between. CDR1 MNHEY and CDR2 SMNVEV come from the germline V gene (reference sequence). The CDR3 contains 16 residues. The CDR3 nucleotides read TGTGCCAGCAGTTCGACTGGAGCAACGGGGATATACGAGCAGTACTTC. As protein: CASSSTGATGIYEQYF.